A single sample gave rise to the 10 T cell receptor beta chains below, sequenced in a study of T cell clones after liver transplantation. Repertoires were generated with immunoSEQ multiplex PCR, while TCRdb's copy carries only in-frame clones and drops some. The sample gives about 76,000 clones, 83% of which show up once; less than 3.5% is in the top ten. The specimen comprised CD4+ T cells from blood, sampled at the 22-month timepoint. The receptors were sampled from a human patient who received a liver transplant. T cells may partly derive from the graft donor.

This chain uses TRBV7-9 with TRBJ2-3; D unresolved. Germline assignment: CDR1 SEHNR and CDR2 FQNEAQ (reference sequence). Trimming pared 1 base from V and 5 bases from J, leaving 10 bases between. The CDR3 has 14 residues. In DNA form, the CDR3 reads TGTGCCAGCAGCTTAGAAAGAATTGGAGATACGCAGTATTTT. Encoded protein: CASSLERIGDTQYF.

The chain is built from TRBV28 and TRBJ2-1, with TRBD1 as a possible D gene (5 bases). The germline V gene encodes CDR1 MDHEN and CDR2 SYDVKM. Between the trimmed V and J ends, which lost 4 bases and 4 bases, there was a span of 11 bases. This CDR3 has 14 amino acids. CDR3 nucleotide sequence: TGTGCCAGCAGTTCCAGGGCCGATTACAATGAGCAGTTCTTC. This translates into CASSSRADYNEQFF.

The genes are TRBV6-5 and TRBJ2-1; TRBD1 aligns across 8 bases. J gave up 7 bases and V 8 bases, and 10 bases lay outside the gene matches. This CDR3 has 14 residues. Germline V gene lookup returns CDR1 MNHEY and CDR2 SVGAGI. The CDR3: CASRSRTGRNEQFF. The CDR3 nucleotides are TGTGCCAGCCGGAGTAGGACAGGGAGGAATGAGCAGTTCTTC.

This chain joins TRBV4-1 and TRBJ2-5; D may be TRBD1 or TRBD2 (5 bases each). This CDR3 comprises 17 residues. Trimming removed 4 bases from V and 2 bases from J, with 20 bases in between. Germline V gene lookup returns CDR1 MGHRA and CDR2 YSYEKL. This chain's CDR3 is CASSRTAARGAQETQYF. The CDR3 DNA sequence: TGCGCCAGCAGCCGCACCGCCGCGAGAGGGGCTCAAGAGACCCAGTACTTC.

This sequence joins TRBV2 and TRBJ1-5; D perhaps matches TRBD1 (6 bases). Germline assignment: CDR1 SNHLY and CDR2 FYNNEI. The CDR3 loop spans 14 amino acids. V gave up 8 bases and J gave up 1 base, with 12 bases separating them. CDR3 nucleotides: TGTGCCAGCCACAGGGTAAGGAGCAATCAGCCCCAGCATTTT. It specifies CASHRVRSNQPQHF.

The chain links TRBV15 to TRBJ1-4; TRBD1 agrees at 7 bases. CDR1 is LNHNV, CDR2 YYDKDF, per germline (reference sequence). The CDR3 length is 16 residues. V was clipped by 1 base and J by 8 bases; unmatched bases: 10. Here the CDR3 reads CATSRVTGSGGEKLFF. The CDR3 nucleotides read TGTGCCACCAGCAGAGTCACAGGCTCAGGGGGGGAAAAACTGTTTTTT.

This rearrangement joins TRBV28 to TRBJ1-1, with 7 bases that match TRBD1. Germline lookup yields CDR1 MDHEN and CDR2 SYDVKM. J was trimmed by 3 bases and V by 6 bases; bases with no gene match: 7. This CDR3 region has 14 residues. The CDR3 nucleotides read TGTGCCAGCAGAGTCCTTGGACAGGACACTGAAGCTTTCTTT. Translated: CASRVLGQDTEAFF. Full variable domain (missing parts from reference TRBV28 and TRBJ1-1): DVKVTQSSRYLVKRTGEKVFLECVQDMDHENMFWYRQDPGLGLRLIYFSYDVKMKEKGDIPEGYSVSREKKERFSLILESASTNQTSMYLCASRVLGQDTEAFFGQGTRLTVV.

The rearrangement joins TRBV7-2 to TRBJ2-3; 10 nucleotides align to TRBD1. V trimming: 7 bases; J trimming: 4 bases; junction bases outside the gene matches: 8. This CDR3 region has 15 residues. The germline V gene encodes CDR1 SGHTA and CDR2 FQGNSA. CDR3 sequence reads: CASTRQGAIADTQYF. The CDR3 nucleotides are TGTGCCAGCACCCGACAGGGGGCAATCGCAGATACGCAGTATTTT. The full variable domain, completed using reference TRBV7-2 and TRBJ2-3, is GAGVSQSPSNKVTEKGKDVELRCDPISGHTALYWYRQSLGQGLEFLIYFQGNSAPDKSGLPSDRFSAERTGGSVSTLTIQRTQQEDSAVYLCASTRQGAIADTQYFGPGTRLTVL.

V gene TRBV7-2 combines with J gene TRBJ1-4; D uncertain. The CDR3 runs 12 residues. Deletions cut 8 bases from V and 8 bases from J, with 12 bases between. CDR1 and CDR2 from the germline V gene are SGHTA and FQGNSA. CDR3 DNA: TGTGCCAGCTCGCCTGCGGAGGAAAAACTGTTTTTT. Its translation: CASSPAEEKLFF.

The CDR3 sequence is CASSYSAGSSIGYTF. As DNA, the CDR3 is TGTGCCAGCAGTTACTCGGCGGGGTCCAGTATTGGCTACACCTTC. This chain joins TRBV6-6 and TRBJ1-2; D not resolved. Trimming shortened V by 0 bases and J by 7 bases, and 15 bases separated the two germline ends. The CDR3 covers 15 residues. Germline-derived CDR1 and CDR2 are MNHNY and SVGAGI (reference sequence).